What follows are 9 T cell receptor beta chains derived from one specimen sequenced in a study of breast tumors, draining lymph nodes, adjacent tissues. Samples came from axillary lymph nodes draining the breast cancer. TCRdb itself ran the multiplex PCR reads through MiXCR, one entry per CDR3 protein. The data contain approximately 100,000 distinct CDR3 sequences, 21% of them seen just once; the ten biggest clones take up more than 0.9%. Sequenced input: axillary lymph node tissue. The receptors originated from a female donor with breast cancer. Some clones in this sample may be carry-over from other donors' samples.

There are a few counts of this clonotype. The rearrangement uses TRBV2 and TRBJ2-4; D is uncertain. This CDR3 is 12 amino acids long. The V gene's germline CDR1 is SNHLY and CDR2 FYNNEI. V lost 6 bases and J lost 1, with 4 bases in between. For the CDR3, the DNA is TGTGCCAGCAGCGGGGCCAAAAACATTCAGTACTTC. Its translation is CASSGAKNIQYF.

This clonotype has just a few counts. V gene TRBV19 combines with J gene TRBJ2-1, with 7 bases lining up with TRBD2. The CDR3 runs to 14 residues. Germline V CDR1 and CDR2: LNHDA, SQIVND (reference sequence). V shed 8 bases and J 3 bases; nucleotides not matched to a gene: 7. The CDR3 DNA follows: TGTGCCAGTGGGGGGGGACCTCGCTACAATGAGCAGTTCTTC. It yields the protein CASGGGPRYNEQFF.

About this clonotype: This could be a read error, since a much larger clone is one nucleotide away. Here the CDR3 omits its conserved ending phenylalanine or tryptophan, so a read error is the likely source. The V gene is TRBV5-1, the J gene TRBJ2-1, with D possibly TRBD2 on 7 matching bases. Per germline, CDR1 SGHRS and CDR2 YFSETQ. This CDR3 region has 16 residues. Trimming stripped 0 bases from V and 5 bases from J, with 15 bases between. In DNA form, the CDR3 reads TGCGCCAGCAGCTTGGCCCGGGGGGCCTCGAACAATGAGCAGTTCATC. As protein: CASSLARGASNNEQFI.

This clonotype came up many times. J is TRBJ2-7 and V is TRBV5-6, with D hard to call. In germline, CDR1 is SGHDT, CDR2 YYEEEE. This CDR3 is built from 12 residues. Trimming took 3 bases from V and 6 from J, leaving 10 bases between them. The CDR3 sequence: CASSWGLGEQYF. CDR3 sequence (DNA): TGTGCCAGCAGCTGGGGATTAGGCGAGCAGTACTTC.

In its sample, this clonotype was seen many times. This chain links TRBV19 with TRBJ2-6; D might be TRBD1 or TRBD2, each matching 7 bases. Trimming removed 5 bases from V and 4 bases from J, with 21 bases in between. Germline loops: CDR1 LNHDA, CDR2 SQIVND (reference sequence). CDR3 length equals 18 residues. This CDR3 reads CASSSRGGAYPGANVLTF. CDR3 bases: TGTGCCAGTAGTTCCAGGGGGGGCGCCTATCCCGGGGCCAACGTCCTGACTTTC.

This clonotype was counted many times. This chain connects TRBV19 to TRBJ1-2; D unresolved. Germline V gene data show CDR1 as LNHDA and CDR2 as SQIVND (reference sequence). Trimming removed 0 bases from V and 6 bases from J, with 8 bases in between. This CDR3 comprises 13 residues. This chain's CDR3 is CASSIDTWNGYTF. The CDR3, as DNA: TGTGCCAGTAGTATAGATACGTGGAATGGCTACACCTTC.

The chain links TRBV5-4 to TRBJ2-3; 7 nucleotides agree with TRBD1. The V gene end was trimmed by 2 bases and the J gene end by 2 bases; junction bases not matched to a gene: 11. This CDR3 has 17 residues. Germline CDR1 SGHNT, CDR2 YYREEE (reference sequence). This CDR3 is CASSLTLTGHLTDTQYF. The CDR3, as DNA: TGTGCCAGCAGCTTAACCCTGACAGGGCACCTCACAGATACGCAGTATTTT.

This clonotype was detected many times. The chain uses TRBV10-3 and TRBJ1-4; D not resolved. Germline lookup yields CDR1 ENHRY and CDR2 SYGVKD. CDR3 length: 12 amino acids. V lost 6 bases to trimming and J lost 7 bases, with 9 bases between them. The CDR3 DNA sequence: TGTGCCATCAGCCTAGAGGGTGAAAAACTGTTTTTT. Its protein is CAISLEGEKLFF.

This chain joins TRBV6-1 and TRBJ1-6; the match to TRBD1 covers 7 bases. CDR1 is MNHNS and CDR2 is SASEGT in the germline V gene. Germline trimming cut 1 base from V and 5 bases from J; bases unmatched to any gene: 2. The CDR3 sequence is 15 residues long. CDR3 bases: TGTGCCAGCAGTGAAGGGGACAGAAATAATTCACCCCTCCACTTT. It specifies CASSEGDRNNSPLHF.